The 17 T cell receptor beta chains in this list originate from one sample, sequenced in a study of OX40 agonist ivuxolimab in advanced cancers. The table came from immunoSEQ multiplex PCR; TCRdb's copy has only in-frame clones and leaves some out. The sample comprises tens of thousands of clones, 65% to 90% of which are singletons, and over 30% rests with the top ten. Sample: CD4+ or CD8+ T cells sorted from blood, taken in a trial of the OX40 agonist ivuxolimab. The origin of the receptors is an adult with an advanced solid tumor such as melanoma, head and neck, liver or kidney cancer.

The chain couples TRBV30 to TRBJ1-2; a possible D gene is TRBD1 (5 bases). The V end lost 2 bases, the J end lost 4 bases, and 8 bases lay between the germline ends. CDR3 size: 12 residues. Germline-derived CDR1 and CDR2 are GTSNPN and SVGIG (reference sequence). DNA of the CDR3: TGTGCCTGGAGTAGGGGTGTCTATGGCTACACCTTC. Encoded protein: CAWSRGVYGYTF.

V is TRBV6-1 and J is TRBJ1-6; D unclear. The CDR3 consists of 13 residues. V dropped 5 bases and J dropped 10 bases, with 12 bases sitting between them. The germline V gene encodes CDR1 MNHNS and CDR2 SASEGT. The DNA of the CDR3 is TGTGCCAGCAGTTCCCGACATGGCTCACCCCTCCACTTT. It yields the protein CASSSRHGSPLHF.

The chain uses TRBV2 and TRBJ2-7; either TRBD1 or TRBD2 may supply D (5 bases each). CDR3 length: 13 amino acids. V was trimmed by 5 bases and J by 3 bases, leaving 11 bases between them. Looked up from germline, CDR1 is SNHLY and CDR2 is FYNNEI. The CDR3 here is CASSRGFFYEQYF. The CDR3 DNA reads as TGTGCCAGCAGTCGGGGCTTCTTCTACGAGCAGTACTTC.

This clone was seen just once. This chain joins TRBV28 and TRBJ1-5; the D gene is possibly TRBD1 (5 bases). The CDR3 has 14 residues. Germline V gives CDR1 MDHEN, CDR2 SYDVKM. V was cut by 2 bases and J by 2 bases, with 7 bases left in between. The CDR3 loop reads CASSLMGGNQPQHF. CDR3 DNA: TGTGCCAGCAGTTTAATGGGGGGCAATCAGCCCCAGCATTTT.

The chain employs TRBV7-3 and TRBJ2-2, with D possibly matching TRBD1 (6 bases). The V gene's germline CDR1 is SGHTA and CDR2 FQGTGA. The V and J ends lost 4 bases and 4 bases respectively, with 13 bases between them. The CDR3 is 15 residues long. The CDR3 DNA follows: TGTGCCAGCAGCTCGGGGACACTGAGCACCGGGGAGCTGTTTTTT. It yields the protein CASSSGTLSTGELFF.

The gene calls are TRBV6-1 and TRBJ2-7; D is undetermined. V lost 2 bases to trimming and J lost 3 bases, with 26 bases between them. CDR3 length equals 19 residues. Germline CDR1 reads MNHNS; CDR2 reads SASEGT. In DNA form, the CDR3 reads TGTGCCAGCAGTGAAAGGTTGTACCGACCCTCAAGAGGCGGCTACGAGCAGTACTTC. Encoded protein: CASSERLYRPSRGGYEQYF.

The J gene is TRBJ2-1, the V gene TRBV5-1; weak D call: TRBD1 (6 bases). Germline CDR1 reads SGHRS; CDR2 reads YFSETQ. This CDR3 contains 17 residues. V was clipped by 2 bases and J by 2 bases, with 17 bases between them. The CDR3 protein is CASSFPDSQLAYNEQFF. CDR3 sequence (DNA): TGCGCCAGCAGCTTCCCGGACAGCCAGCTCGCCTACAATGAGCAGTTCTTC.

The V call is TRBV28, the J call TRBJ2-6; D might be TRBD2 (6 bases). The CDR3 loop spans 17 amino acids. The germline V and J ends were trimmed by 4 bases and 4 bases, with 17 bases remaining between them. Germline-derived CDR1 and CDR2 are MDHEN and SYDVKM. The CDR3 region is CASSSAGRALGANVLTF. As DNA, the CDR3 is TGTGCCAGCAGTTCTGCGGGGCGCGCTCTGGGGGCCAACGTCCTGACTTTC.

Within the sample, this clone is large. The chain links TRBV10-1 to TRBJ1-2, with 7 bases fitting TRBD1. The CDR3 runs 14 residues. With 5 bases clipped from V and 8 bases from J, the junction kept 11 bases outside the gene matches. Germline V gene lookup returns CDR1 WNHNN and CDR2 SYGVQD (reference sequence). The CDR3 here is CASSPSGTAVGYTF. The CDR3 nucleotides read TGCGCCAGCAGTCCCTCCGGGACAGCGGTGGGCTACACCTTC.

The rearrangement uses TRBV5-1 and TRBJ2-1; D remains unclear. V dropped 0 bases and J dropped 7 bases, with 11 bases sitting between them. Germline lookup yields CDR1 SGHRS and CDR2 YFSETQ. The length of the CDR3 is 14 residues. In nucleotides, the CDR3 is TGCGCCAGCAGCTTGGATCTGGTGCGGAATGAGCAGTTCTTC. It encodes CASSLDLVRNEQFF.

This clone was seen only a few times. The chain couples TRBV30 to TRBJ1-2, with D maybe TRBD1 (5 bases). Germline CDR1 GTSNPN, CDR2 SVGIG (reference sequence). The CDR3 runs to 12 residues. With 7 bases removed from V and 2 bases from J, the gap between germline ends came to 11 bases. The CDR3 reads CALKSGNYGYTF. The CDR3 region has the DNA TGTGCCTTAAAGTCAGGGAACTATGGCTACACCTTC.

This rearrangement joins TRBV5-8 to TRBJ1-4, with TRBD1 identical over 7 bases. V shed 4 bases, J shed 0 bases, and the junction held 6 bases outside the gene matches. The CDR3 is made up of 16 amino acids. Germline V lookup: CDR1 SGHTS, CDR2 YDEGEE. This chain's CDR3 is CASSPRQGATNEKLFF. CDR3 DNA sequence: TGTGCCAGCAGCCCAAGACAGGGTGCAACTAATGAAAAACTGTTTTTT.

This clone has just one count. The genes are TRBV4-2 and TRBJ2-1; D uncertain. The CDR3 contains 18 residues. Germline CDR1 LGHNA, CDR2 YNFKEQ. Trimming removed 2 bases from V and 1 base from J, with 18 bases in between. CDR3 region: CASSQPLSELESYNEQFF. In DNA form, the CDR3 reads TGTGCCAGCAGCCAACCCCTGTCTGAGCTCGAATCCTACAATGAGCAGTTCTTC.

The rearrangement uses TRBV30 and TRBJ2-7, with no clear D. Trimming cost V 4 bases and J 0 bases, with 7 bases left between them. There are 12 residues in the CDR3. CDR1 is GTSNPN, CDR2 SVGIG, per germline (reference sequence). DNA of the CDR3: TGTGCCTGGACGGCAGGCTCCTACGAGCAGTACTTC. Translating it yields CAWTAGSYEQYF.

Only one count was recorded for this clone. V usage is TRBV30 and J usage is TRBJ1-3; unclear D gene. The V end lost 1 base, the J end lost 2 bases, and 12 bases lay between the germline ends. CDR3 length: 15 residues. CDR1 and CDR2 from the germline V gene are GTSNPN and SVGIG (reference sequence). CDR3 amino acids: CAWSADILAGNTIYF. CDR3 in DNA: TGTGCCTGGAGTGCCGACATCCTGGCTGGAAACACCATATATTTT. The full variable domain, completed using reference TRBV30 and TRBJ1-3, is SQTIHQWPATLVQPVGSPLSLECTVEGTSNPNLYWYRQAAGRGLQLLFYSVGIGQISSEVPQNLSASRPQDRQFILSSKKLLLSDSGFYLCAWSADILAGNTIYFGEGSWLTVV.

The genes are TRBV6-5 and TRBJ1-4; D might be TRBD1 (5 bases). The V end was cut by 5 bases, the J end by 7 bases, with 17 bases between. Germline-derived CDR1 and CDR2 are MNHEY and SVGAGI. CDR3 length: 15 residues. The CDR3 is CASSRREGRGEKLFF. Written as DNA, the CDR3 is TGTGCCAGCAGTCGCCGGGAGGGGAGAGGTGAAAAACTGTTTTTT.

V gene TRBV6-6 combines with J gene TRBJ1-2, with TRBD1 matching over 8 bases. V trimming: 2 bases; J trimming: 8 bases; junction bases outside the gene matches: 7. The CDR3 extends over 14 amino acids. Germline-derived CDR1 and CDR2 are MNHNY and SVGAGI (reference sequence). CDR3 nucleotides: TGTGCCAGCAGTTACACAACAGGGGGTGGAGGCTACACCTTC. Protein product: CASSYTTGGGGYTF.